This T cell receptor (beta chain) appears in the sequencing data of a study of T cell responses to AZD1222 COVID-19 vaccine. Clones were sequenced by immunoSEQ multiplex PCR, and TCRdb holds only the in-frame ones, with some missing. Of about 140,000 clones in the sample, 90% to 95% were seen once. Germline V gene lookup returns CDR1 SGHRS and CDR2 YFSETQ. The CDR3 is made up of 15 amino acids. V lost 5 bases, J lost 6 bases, and 11 bases stayed unmatched. V and J are TRBV5-1 and TRBJ1-3; TRBD1 matches at 7 bases. This TCR came from an adult in good health. The sample in question was peripheral blood, obtained on day 0 of MenACWY control vaccination. CDR3 in DNA: TGCGCCAGCAGTTATGGACAGGCTGGGCTAAACACCATATATTTT. It encodes CASSYGQAGLNTIYF.